The T cell receptor beta chain under discussion was sequenced for a study of blood T cell repertoires in COVID-19. At the level of the study: The United States, Italy and Spain provided the acute and convalescent COVID-19 samples. Sources were T cells, B-cell-depleted T cells, or PBMCs; the material itself was cDNA or gDNA.

Germline lookup yields CDR1 SQVTM and CDR2 ANQGSEA. The V end was cut by 6 bases, the J end by 4 bases, with 17 bases between. The CDR3 runs 14 residues. In the source study's methods: Estimation of nucleated cell counts was performed using reference gene primer amplification. Some clones are missing from TCRdb's copy, which holds only in-frame ones; the method was immunoSEQ multiplex PCR. Clonal size and the V and J genes are those of that table, whereas D and trimming came from the DNA. The profile shows some 130,000 clones, almost 80% of them singletons. The material sequenced was peripheral blood. This receptor was obtained from a man in his sixties who had recovered from COVID-19. The rearrangement links TRBV29-1 to TRBJ2-3; perhaps TRBD1 as D (6 bases). The CDR3 DNA reads as TGCAGCGTCGTGACCAGGGGTTGGCCAGATACGCAGTATTTT. Protein: CSVVTRGWPDTQYF.